Following are 32 T cell receptor beta chains from one sample sequenced in a study of cytomegalovirus exposure and HLA in healthy donors. Only in-frame clones appear in the TCRdb table, and some are missing; sequencing was by immunoSEQ multiplex PCR. The table lists 150,000 to 200,000 clones, 86% of them singletons. Sequencing input: PBMCs. These receptors were obtained from a man under 40 in good health and CMV-seropositive.

The chain couples TRBV7-6 to TRBJ1-4, with D possibly being TRBD1 (5 bases). Germline loops: CDR1 SGHVS, CDR2 FNYEAQ. Trimming cost V 5 bases and J 7 bases, with 14 bases left between them. The CDR3 is 14 amino acids. CDR3 loop: CASSPQAGGEKLFF. In DNA form, the CDR3 reads TGTGCCAGCAGCCCCCAAGCCGGGGGTGAAAAACTGTTTTTT. The whole variable domain, remainder taken from reference TRBV7-6 and TRBJ1-4, is GAGVSQSPRYKVTKRGQDVALRCDPISGHVSLYWYRQALGQGPEFLTYFNYEAQQDKSGLPNDRFSAERPEGSISTLTIQRTEQRDSAMYRCASSPQAGGEKLFFGSGTQLSVL.

The CDR3 region has the DNA TGTGCCAGCAGCTTATCGGAAGAGCAGTACTTC. Its protein is CASSLSEEQYF. The chain couples TRBV25-1 to TRBJ2-7, with no clear D. This CDR3 has 11 amino acids. The V gene lost 6 bases and the J gene lost 7 bases, with 10 bases spanning the gap. From germline, CDR1 is MGHDK and CDR2 SYGVNS.

The chain recombines TRBV14 with TRBJ2-7, with 7 bases matching TRBD1. Germline CDR1 SGHDN, CDR2 FVKESK. This CDR3 region has 16 residues. Trimming took 3 bases from V and 2 from J; bases not matched to a gene: 10. CDR3 coding DNA: TGTGCCAGCAGCCACGGGACAGCATTAACGCCCTACGAGCAGTACTTC. This gives the protein CASSHGTALTPYEQYF.

This chain connects TRBV7-2 to TRBJ2-1; 8 nucleotides line up with TRBD2. The germline CDR1 and CDR2 sequences are SGHTA and FQGNSA. The CDR3 runs 16 residues. J was trimmed by 10 bases and V by 5 bases; bases with no gene match: 16. CDR3 protein: CASSPQSGRLVREQFF. In nucleotides, the CDR3 is TGTGCCAGCAGCCCCCAAAGCGGGAGATTGGTCAGGGAGCAGTTCTTC.

This clone was seen a handful of times. The genes are TRBV10-3 and TRBJ1-5; D is ambiguous. Germline V gives CDR1 ENHRY, CDR2 SYGVKD. The CDR3 contains 13 residues. The V and J ends lost 5 bases and 0 bases respectively, with 5 bases between them. CDR3 sequence: CAISTDSNQPQHF. CDR3 coding DNA: TGTGCCATCAGTACAGATAGCAATCAGCCCCAGCATTTT.

The CDR3 coding sequence is TGTGCCAGCAGTTGGGCAGGGGCAAGTCAAGAGACCCAGTACTTC. It translates to CASSWAGASQETQYF. V is TRBV28 and J is TRBJ2-5, with D maybe TRBD1 (6 bases). From germline, CDR1 is MDHEN and CDR2 SYDVKM. CDR3 length: 15 residues. V was clipped by 4 bases and J by 2 bases, with 14 bases between them.

The DNA of the CDR3 is TGCGCCAGCAAAGCCGGGACTGATAACACCGGGGAGCTGTTTTTT. Amino acids: CASKAGTDNTGELFF. V is TRBV10-1 and J is TRBJ2-2, with a weak D call TRBD2 (6 bases). This CDR3 spans 15 amino acids. V dropped 7 bases and J dropped 2 bases, with 14 bases sitting between them. CDR1 and CDR2 from the germline V gene are WNHNN and SYGVQD (reference sequence).

The V gene is TRBV6-5, the J gene TRBJ2-7; the D gene is possibly TRBD2 (6 bases). The CDR3 consists of 14 residues. Looked up from germline, CDR1 is MNHEY and CDR2 is SVGAGI. Trimming took off 2 bases at V and 4 bases at J, with 12 bases between the two ends. The CDR3 protein is CASSYRGLLYEQYF. CDR3 DNA sequence: TGTGCCAGCAGTTACCGGGGACTGCTGTACGAGCAGTACTTC.

This rearrangement joins TRBV2 to TRBJ2-1, with D maybe TRBD1 (5 bases). Germline-derived CDR1 and CDR2 are SNHLY and FYNNEI. This CDR3 spans 14 amino acids. Trimming took off 7 bases at V and 4 bases at J, with 14 bases between the two ends. CDR3 loop: CASTRVTVYNEQFF. The CDR3 DNA reads TGTGCCAGCACCAGGGTTACGGTTTACAATGAGCAGTTCTTC.

The J gene is TRBJ1-1, the V gene TRBV4-1, with D unresolved. The CDR3 spans 14 residues. In germline, CDR1 is MGHRA, CDR2 YSYEKL. The germline V and J ends were trimmed by 3 bases and 0 bases, with 8 bases remaining between them. The CDR3 nucleotides are TGCGCCAGCAGCCATTCCGCGCTGAACACTGAAGCTTTCTTT. Translated, it gives CASSHSALNTEAFF.

About this clone itself: This may be a read error: a much more frequent sequence differs by one nucleotide. Other nucleotide sequences from this sample produce the same CDR3. V and J are TRBV6-5 and TRBJ1-1; unclear D gene. The CDR3 sequence is 12 residues long. The V end was cut by 2 bases, the J end by 5 bases, with 6 bases between. Germline V gene data show CDR1 as MNHEY and CDR2 as SVGAGI. The CDR3 region has the DNA TGTGCCAGCAGTTACGCGGGGACTGAAGCTTTCTTT. This encodes CASSYAGTEAFF.

V usage is TRBV28 and J usage is TRBJ1-2; 7 nucleotides match TRBD1. This CDR3 comprises 14 residues. V lost 5 bases, J lost 5 bases, and 8 bases stayed unmatched. Germline CDR1 MDHEN, CDR2 SYDVKM. The chain's CDR3 is CASSPNIRGYGYTF. The CDR3 nucleotides are TGTGCCAGCAGTCCGAATATCAGGGGGTATGGCTACACCTTC.

This clone has a single count. The chain couples TRBV28 to TRBJ2-7; maybe TRBD2 (6 bases). Trimming pared 2 bases from V and 5 bases from J, leaving 16 bases between. The CDR3 sequence is 15 residues long. Germline loops: CDR1 MDHEN, CDR2 SYDVKM. Here the CDR3 reads CASSLDAGYGNEQYF. The CDR3 DNA follows: TGTGCCAGCAGTTTAGACGCGGGATATGGTAACGAGCAGTACTTC.

The V gene is TRBV5-1, the J gene TRBJ2-7; 8 bases fit TRBD1. The J segment lost 0 bases and the V segment lost 4 bases, leaving 6 bases of the junction unmatched. CDR1 SGHRS and CDR2 YFSETQ come from the germline V gene. The CDR3 extends over 15 amino acids. The DNA of the CDR3 is TGCGCCAGCAGCCCGGACAGGGCCAACTCCTACGAGCAGTACTTC. Protein sequence: CASSPDRANSYEQYF. Together with reference TRBV5-1 and TRBJ2-7, the CDR3 gives the full variable domain: KAGVTQTPRYLIKTRGQQVTLSCSPISGHRSVSWYQQTPGQGLQFLFEYFSETQRNKGNFPGRFSGRQFSNSRSEMNVSTLELGDSALYLCASSPDRANSYEQYFGPGTRLTVT.

V usage is TRBV19 and J usage is TRBJ2-7; D might be TRBD2 (5 bases). The V and J ends lost 4 bases and 6 bases respectively, with 16 bases between them. CDR1 is LNHDA, CDR2 SQIVND, per germline (reference sequence). This CDR3 comprises 14 residues. CDR3 in DNA: TGTGCCAGTAGTACGGAGGTCAAGGGAACCGAGCAGTACTTC. It is translated as CASSTEVKGTEQYF.

This chain connects TRBV9 to TRBJ2-3, with D possibly being TRBD2 (6 bases). The germline V gene encodes CDR1 SGDLS and CDR2 YYNGEE. V was clipped by 0 bases and J by 1 base, with 12 bases between them. The CDR3 consists of 16 residues. CDR3 sequence (DNA): TGTGCCAGCAGCGTAGGGAGGGGCGGGGGCACAGATACGCAGTATTTT. This gives the protein CASSVGRGGGTDTQYF.

This chain uses TRBV6-6 with TRBJ2-7; D unclear. CDR1 is MNHNY and CDR2 is SVGAGI in the germline V gene (reference sequence). With 0 bases removed from V and 0 bases from J, the gap between germline ends came to 6 bases. The CDR3 is 14 amino acids. The CDR3 here is CASSYSRVSYEQYF. The DNA of the CDR3 is TGTGCCAGCAGTTACTCAAGGGTCTCCTACGAGCAGTACTTC.

This rearrangement joins TRBV25-1 to TRBJ1-1, with no clear D. Germline V CDR1 and CDR2: MGHDK, SYGVNS. The ends were cut back, 7 bases at V and 1 base at J, with 13 bases in the middle. There are 14 residues in the CDR3. Here the CDR3 DNA reads TGTGCCAGCACCCACCCCCCGGAGAACACTGAAGCTTTCTTT. This encodes CASTHPPENTEAFF.

The rearrangement uses TRBV5-1 and TRBJ2-3, with D possibly TRBD2 on 6 matching bases. Germline loops: CDR1 SGHRS, CDR2 YFSETQ. This CDR3 comprises 14 residues. V was shortened by 3 bases and J by 5 bases, with 13 bases between the two germline ends. The CDR3 DNA reads as TGCGCCAGCAGCTCTCGGGACTCTCTAGATACGCAGTATTTT. Translating gives CASSSRDSLDTQYF.

This clone has a single count. V is TRBV6-5 and J is TRBJ1-1; TRBD1 agrees at 9 bases. The V gene's germline CDR1 is MNHEY and CDR2 SVGAGI. The CDR3 covers 16 residues. V lost 4 bases to trimming and J lost 2 bases; unmatched junction nucleotides: 8. CDR3 region: CASSSGTGTTNTEAFF. For the CDR3, the DNA is TGTGCCAGCAGTTCCGGGACAGGGACGACTAACACTGAAGCTTTCTTT.

This clone is a singleton in its sample. The chain combines TRBV11-2 with TRBJ2-7, with unresolved D. Germline lookup yields CDR1 SGHAT and CDR2 FQNNGV. V lost 3 bases to trimming and J lost 6 bases, with 9 bases between them. CDR3 length: 12 amino acids. The DNA of the CDR3 is TGTGCCAGCAGCTTGCCCTCACTCGAGCAGTACTTC. Protein sequence: CASSLPSLEQYF.

The CDR3 DNA reads TGTGCCAGCAGCTCGGGACTAGCGGCGTTCAATGAGCAGTTCTTC. Its translation is CASSSGLAAFNEQFF. The V gene is TRBV7-3, the J gene TRBJ2-1; 11 bases are a match to TRBD2. Germline V gene sequence: CDR1 SGHTA, CDR2 FQGTGA. This CDR3 is built from 15 residues. V shed 4 bases, J shed 6 bases, and the junction held 5 bases outside the gene matches.

The chain has TRBV9 and TRBJ1-5; 9 bases align to TRBD1. The CDR3 loop spans 15 amino acids. Losses at the gene ends were 4 bases for V and 2 bases for J; bases not matched to a gene: 4. Germline CDR1 reads SGDLS; CDR2 reads YYNGEE. CDR3 sequence reads: CASSQGTGRNQPQHF. The CDR3 bases are TGTGCCAGCAGCCAGGGGACAGGGCGCAATCAGCCCCAGCATTTT.

With respect to this clone: An end of the junction does not agree with germline; a read error may underlie this. The rearrangement joins TRBV2 to TRBJ2-4, with D perhaps matching TRBD1 (5 bases). This CDR3 region has 13 residues. The germline CDR1 and CDR2 sequences are SNHLY and FYNNEI. The CDR3 region is CASSEVETDSLHF. The CDR3 bases are TGTGCCAGCAGTGAAGTCGAGACAGACTCATTGCACTTC.

The chain has TRBV20-1 and TRBJ2-3; D ambiguous. The CDR3 consists of 11 residues. In germline, CDR1 is DFQATT, CDR2 SNEGSKA (reference sequence). Trimming left V 6 bases short and J 2 bases short, with 6 bases between. The CDR3 DNA follows: TGCAGTGCGGCTCCCACAGATACGCAGTATTTT. The encoded protein is CSAAPTDTQYF.

This clone came up once. The chain has TRBV25-1 and TRBJ2-1; 14 nucleotides agree with TRBD2. The V segment lost 7 bases and the J segment 10 bases; nucleotides outside the gene matches: 9. The CDR3 consists of 15 residues. CDR1 is MGHDK, CDR2 SYGVNS, per germline. For the CDR3, the DNA is TGTGCCAGCACCATGGGACTAGCGGGGGCGGGGGAGCAGTTCTTC. Its translation: CASTMGLAGAGEQFF.

The chain links TRBV25-1 to TRBJ1-5, with D unclear. This CDR3 is 15 amino acids long. V was cut by 8 bases and J by 0 bases, with 14 bases left in between. Germline CDR1 and CDR2: MGHDK and SYGVNS. CDR3 in amino acids: CASVSGPLSNQPQHF. CDR3 DNA: TGTGCCAGCGTCTCCGGACCGCTTAGCAATCAGCCCCAGCATTTT.

This clone is a singleton in its sample. The chain employs TRBV4-1 and TRBJ2-4; maybe TRBD2 (6 bases). Trimming took off 1 base at V and 5 bases at J, with 9 bases between the two ends. CDR3 length: 14 residues. Germline lookup yields CDR1 MGHRA and CDR2 YSYEKL. CDR3 protein: CASSQAGGENIQYF. The CDR3 DNA is TGCGCCAGCAGCCAAGCCGGGGGAGAAAACATTCAGTACTTC.

This clone was counted a few times. The CDR3 region is CASSFRDSNQPQHF. In nucleotides, the CDR3 is TGTGCCAGCAGCTTCCGGGACAGCAATCAGCCCCAGCATTTT. This chain joins TRBV2 and TRBJ1-5; TRBD1 is a possible D gene (5 bases). The V and J ends lost 6 bases and 1 base respectively, with 10 bases between them. The CDR3 contains 14 residues. CDR1 SNHLY and CDR2 FYNNEI come from the germline V gene. The variable domain in full, completed from reference TRBV2 and TRBJ1-5, reads EPEVTQTPSHQVTQMGQEVILRCVPISNHLYFYWYRQILGQKVEFLVSFYNNEISEKSEIFDDQFSVERPDGSNFTLKIRSTKLEDSAMYFCASSFRDSNQPQHFGDGTRLSIL.

The gene calls are TRBV4-1 and TRBJ2-5; 7 positions agree with TRBD1. The V and J ends lost 2 bases and 1 base, in that order; junction bases with no gene match: 4. Looked up from germline, CDR1 is MGHRA and CDR2 is YSYEKL. There are 15 residues in the CDR3. The CDR3 sequence is CASSQPYRGQETQYF. The DNA for the CDR3 is TGCGCCAGCAGCCAACCCTACAGGGGCCAAGAGACCCAGTACTTC.

The chain has TRBV4-1 and TRBJ1-2, with D tentatively TRBD1 (5 bases). V shed 1 base and J shed 1 base, with 13 bases lying between them. This CDR3 comprises 16 residues. Germline V gives CDR1 MGHRA, CDR2 YSYEKL. Here the CDR3 reads CASSQVGAANNYGYTF. As DNA, the CDR3 is TGCGCCAGCAGCCAAGTCGGGGCAGCCAATAACTATGGCTACACCTTC.

This clone was recorded a few times. The genes are TRBV9 and TRBJ1-6, with 9 bases fitting TRBD1. Losses at the gene ends were 4 bases for V and 7 bases for J; bases not matched to a gene: 9. The CDR3 has 16 amino acids. The V gene's germline CDR1 is SGDLS and CDR2 YYNGEE. The CDR3 coding sequence is TGTGCCAGCAGCAAGGGGTCCGACAGGGGGAATTCACCCCTCCACTTT. It encodes CASSKGSDRGNSPLHF.